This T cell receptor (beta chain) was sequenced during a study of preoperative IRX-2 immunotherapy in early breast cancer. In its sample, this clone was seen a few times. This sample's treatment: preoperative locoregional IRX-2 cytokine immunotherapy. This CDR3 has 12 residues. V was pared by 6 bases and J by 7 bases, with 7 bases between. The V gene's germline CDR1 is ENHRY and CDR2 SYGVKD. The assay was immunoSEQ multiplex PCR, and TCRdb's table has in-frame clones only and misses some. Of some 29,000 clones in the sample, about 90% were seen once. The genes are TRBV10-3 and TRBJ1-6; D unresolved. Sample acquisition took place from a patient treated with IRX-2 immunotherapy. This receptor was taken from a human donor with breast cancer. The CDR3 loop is CAIRAGNSPLHF. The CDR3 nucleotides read TGTGCCATCAGAGCGGGGAATTCACCCCTCCACTTT.